The 20 T cell receptor beta chains below all came from one sample that was sequenced in a study of T cell repertoires in cytomegalovirus infection. TCRdb reanalysed the reads using MiXCR and keeps one entry per CDR3 protein. The repertoire holds tens of thousands of distinct CDR3 sequences, with under 30% as singletons. Their recognized antigens are unknown. Material: CD8+ T cells from cultured PBMCs, obtained from culture after CMV antigen stimulation. These receptors originate from a human donor in good health (CMV status not recorded). Some clones in this sample may be carry-over from other donors' samples.

This chain joins TRBV19 and TRBJ1-1; D possibly corresponds to TRBD1 (6 bases). CDR1 and CDR2 from the germline V gene are LNHDA and SQIVND (reference sequence). Trimming left V 2 bases short and J 4 bases short, with 8 bases between. This CDR3 is built from 13 residues. CDR3 protein: CASSIMGATEAFF. The CDR3 region has the DNA TGTGCCAGTAGTATAATGGGGGCCACTGAAGCTTTCTTT.

This clonotype came up a few times. The CDR3 reads CASSQVGGTLWSYGYTF. The DNA of the CDR3 is TGCGCCAGCAGCCAGGTCGGAGGGACACTCTGGAGCTATGGCTACACCTTC. This chain connects TRBV4-3 to TRBJ1-2; D is perhaps TRBD1 (6 bases). V was pared by 3 bases and J by 4 bases, with 21 bases between. Germline CDR1 reads LGHNA; CDR2 reads YSLEER. The CDR3 has 17 residues.

Only one count was recorded for this clonotype. The J gene is TRBJ2-2, the V gene TRBV27; unclear D gene. V was shortened by 0 bases and J by 4 bases, with 9 bases between the two germline ends. Per germline, CDR1 MNHEY and CDR2 SMNVEV (reference sequence). The CDR3 length is 15 residues. The CDR3 nucleotides read TGTGCCAGCAGTTTATCGACTCGTCGCACCGGGGAGCTGTTTTTT. This translates into CASSLSTRRTGELFF.

The rearrangement joins TRBV7-3 to TRBJ2-3; D tentatively fits TRBD1 or TRBD2 (5 bases each). From germline, CDR1 is SGHTA and CDR2 FQGTGA. The CDR3 loop spans 13 amino acids. Trimming took 8 bases from V and 0 from J, leaving 9 bases between them. The CDR3 coding sequence is TGTGCCAGCGGCTGGGGGAGCACAGATACGCAGTATTTT. It specifies CASGWGSTDTQYF.

The table lists this clonotype with many counts. The junction and the germline gene differ at one end; a read error may be behind it. The chain links TRBV7-7 to TRBJ2-1; possibly TRBD2 for D (5 bases). Germline CDR1 reads SSHAT; CDR2 reads FNYEAQ (reference sequence). CDR3 length: 15 residues. DNA of the CDR3: TGTGCTAGCAGTATGACTACGAGCTCCTACAATGAGCAGTTCTTC. Translating it yields CASSMTTSSYNEQFF.

This clonotype was detected many times. This rearrangement joins TRBV6-5 to TRBJ2-2, with unresolved D. The CDR3 has 14 amino acids. Trimming took off 0 bases at V and 3 bases at J, with 5 bases between the two ends. The germline gives CDR1 MNHEY, CDR2 SVGAGI. CDR3 sequence: CASSYSGDTGELFF. Written as DNA, the CDR3 is TGTGCCAGCAGTTACTCGGGTGACACCGGGGAGCTGTTTTTT.

The CDR3 loop reads CASSLLRTEAFF. CDR3 nucleotides: TGTGCCAGCAGTTTGTTAAGGACTGAAGCTTTCTTT. The J gene is TRBJ1-1, the V gene TRBV12-3 or TRBV12-4; no clear D. V was cut by 3 bases and J by 5 bases, with 7 bases left in between. The CDR3 contains 12 residues.

Worth noting for this clonotype: A junction boundary mismatches the germline segment, possibly from a read error. The chain recombines TRBV10-1 with TRBJ2-1; TRBD1 matches at 12 bases. The CDR3 covers 16 residues. Germline CDR1 and CDR2: WNHNN and SYGVQD (reference sequence). CDR3 nucleotide sequence: TGCACCAGCAGTGGATTCGCCGGGACAGGGGGCGATGAGCAGTTCTTC. Translated, it gives CTSSGFAGTGGDEQFF.

This clonotype appeared a few times. The rearrangement joins TRBV5-5 to TRBJ2-7, with D possibly TRBD2 on 6 matching bases. Trimming cost V 4 bases and J 0 bases, with 17 bases left between them. CDR1 is SGHKS, CDR2 YYEKEE, per germline (reference sequence). This CDR3 spans 16 amino acids. The CDR3 is CASSVPGSGLSYEQYF. DNA for the CDR3: TGTGCCAGCAGCGTACCAGGAAGCGGGCTCTCCTACGAGCAGTACTTC. The full variable domain, rest sourced from reference TRBV5-5 and TRBJ2-7, is DAGVTQSPTHLIKTRGQQVTLRCSPISGHKSVSWYQQVLGQGPQFIFQYYEKEERGRGNFPDRFSARQFPNYSSELNVNALLLGDSALYLCASSVPGSGLSYEQYFGPGTRLTVT.

This clonotype was counted between two and nine times. The rearrangement joins TRBV6-1 to TRBJ1-2, with D possibly matching TRBD1 (5 bases). Germline CDR1 is MNHNS and CDR2 is SASEGT. The CDR3 consists of 19 residues. V was clipped by 6 bases and J by 2 bases, with 28 bases between them. CDR3 nucleotide sequence: TGTGCCAGCAGCCGCACCCAGCCGCATCCGACAGCGACCAACTATGGCTACACCTTC. Translating gives CASSRTQPHPTATNYGYTF.

This clonotype was seen only a few times. The V call is TRBV19, the J call TRBJ1-5; no clear D gene. There are 13 residues in the CDR3. The germline gives CDR1 LNHDA, CDR2 SQIVND (reference sequence). V lost 0 bases and J 1 base, leaving 1 base between the germline ends. The CDR3: CASSIESNQPQHF. In nucleotides, the CDR3 is TGTGCCAGTAGTATAGAGAGCAATCAGCCCCAGCATTTT.

A word on this clonotype: A much larger clonotype is one base distant, so this may be a read error. The chain uses TRBV2 and TRBJ1-2; D remains ambiguous. V lost 1 base, J lost 5 bases, and 5 bases lay in between. The length of the CDR3 is 12 residues. The germline CDR1 and CDR2 sequences are SNHLY and FYNNEI. The CDR3, as DNA: TGTGCCAGCAGTGAAGGTGATTATGGCTACACCTTC. It translates to CASSEGDYGYTF.

This clonotype appeared many times. This rearrangement joins TRBV7-2 to TRBJ1-5; D gene unclear. The CDR3 runs 13 residues. V was clipped by 6 bases and J by 0 bases, with 6 bases between them. CDR1 is SGHTA and CDR2 is FQGNSA in the germline V gene. The chain's CDR3 is CASRGSSNQPQHF. In DNA, the CDR3 is TGTGCCAGCAGAGGGTCTAGCAATCAGCCCCAGCATTTT.

This rearrangement joins TRBV12-3 or TRBV12-4 to TRBJ2-3, with D possibly being TRBD2 (7 bases). V was trimmed by 6 bases and J by 6 bases, leaving 13 bases between them. This CDR3 spans 13 amino acids. This chain's CDR3 is CASSWGGADTQYF. The CDR3 DNA reads TGTGCCAGCAGCTGGGGGGGCGCGGATACGCAGTATTTT.

V usage is TRBV7-3 and J usage is TRBJ2-3; D unresolved. CDR1 SGHTA and CDR2 FQGTGA come from the germline V gene. V lost 3 bases, J lost 2 bases, and 15 bases lay in between. The CDR3 loop spans 16 amino acids. This CDR3 reads CASSFPDGEPTDTQYF. CDR3 bases: TGTGCCAGCAGCTTCCCGGACGGAGAACCCACAGATACGCAGTATTTT.

This clonotype was picked up many times. The chain joins TRBV11-2 to TRBJ2-2, with D perhaps matching TRBD2 (6 bases). This CDR3 has 14 residues. In germline, CDR1 is SGHAT, CDR2 FQNNGV. The V gene lost 2 bases and the J gene lost 4 bases, with 8 bases spanning the gap. CDR3 nucleotide sequence: TGTGCCAGCAGCTTATGGGGAGGCACCGGGGAGCTGTTTTTT. This translates into CASSLWGGTGELFF.

The chain uses TRBV4-3 and TRBJ1-1; no clear D. The V and J ends lost 4 bases and 1 base respectively, with 16 bases between them. This CDR3 region has 16 residues. Germline V lookup: CDR1 LGHNA, CDR2 YSLEER. CDR3 nucleotides: TGCGCCAGCAGCCCCACCCTCTTAACAACGAACACTGAAGCTTTCTTT. Protein product: CASSPTLLTTNTEAFF.

The chain is built from TRBV20-1 and TRBJ2-7; 8 bases are a match to TRBD1. With V trimmed by 5 bases and J by 4 bases, 10 bases remained unmatched. This CDR3 spans 14 amino acids. Germline CDR1 DFQATT, CDR2 SNEGSKA (reference sequence). The CDR3 bases are TGCAGTGCTTCCGCGGCCAGGGGGCTTTACGAGCAGTACTTC. Amino acid sequence: CSASAARGLYEQYF.

This clonotype was recorded many times. The chain joins TRBV20-1 to TRBJ2-7, with 7 bases matching TRBD2. Germline V CDR1 and CDR2: DFQATT, SNEGSKA (reference sequence). This CDR3 contains 14 residues. After removal of 0 bases from V and 5 bases from J, the junction contained 7 bases not matched to a gene. CDR3 sequence (DNA): TGCAGTGCTAGAGATTGGGCGGGAGCTCACGAGCAGTACTTC. This translates into CSARDWAGAHEQYF.

The CDR3 sequence: CASSQDRGGNEKLFF. CDR3 in DNA: TGCGCCAGCAGCCAAGATCGAGGGGGTAATGAAAAACTGTTTTTT. The chain joins TRBV4-3 to TRBJ1-4; D is possibly TRBD1 (6 bases). The germline CDR1 and CDR2 sequences are LGHNA and YSLEER. The length of the CDR3 is 15 residues. The V end lost 0 bases, the J end lost 4 bases, and 9 bases lay between the germline ends.